Each of the 27 T cell receptor beta chains below was sequenced from the same sample in a study of OX40 agonist ivuxolimab in advanced cancers. Libraries were made using the immunoSEQ multiplex PCR assay. TCRdb provides this immuneACCESS table in a form limited to in-frame rearrangements. Some clones are lacking; in checked studies, under half of them reflect an unresolved V gene, and why the rest are absent is not known. This sample gives 46,000 or so clones in total; more than 75% of them show up just once. The ten biggest clones cover 11% of the sample. Sequences were derived from CD4+ or CD8+ T cells sorted from blood, sampled in a trial of the OX40 agonist ivuxolimab. These TCRs come from an adult with an advanced solid tumor such as melanoma, head and neck, liver or kidney cancer.

V is TRBV7-9 and J is TRBJ2-1; 10 positions match TRBD2. CDR3 length: 16 residues. V shed 5 bases, J shed 0 bases, and the junction held 4 bases outside the gene matches. In germline, CDR1 is SEHNR, CDR2 FQNEAQ (reference sequence). CDR3 coding DNA: TGTGCCAGCAGCCTAACTAGCGGGGTCTCCTACAATGAGCAGTTCTTC. Translating it yields CASSLTSGVSYNEQFF.

The V call is TRBV4-1, the J call TRBJ2-1; 12 nucleotides align to TRBD2. J gave up 8 bases and V 3 bases, and 8 bases lay outside the gene matches. Germline loops: CDR1 MGHRA, CDR2 YSYEKL. The CDR3 is 16 residues long. The CDR3 DNA follows: TGCGCCAGCAGCCAGGCGACTAGCGGGGGAATTTATGAGCAGTTCTTC. Its translation is CASSQATSGGIYEQFF.

The chain joins TRBV27 to TRBJ2-1; 15 nucleotides line up with TRBD2. Germline V lookup: CDR1 MNHEY, CDR2 SMNVEV (reference sequence). V trimming: 4 bases; J trimming: 6 bases; junction bases outside the gene matches: 10. The CDR3 contains 18 residues. In DNA, the CDR3 is TGTGCCAGCAGTTGGGGTGGGACTAGCGGGGGGCGGCGCAATGAGCAGTTCTTC. Translating it yields CASSWGGTSGGRRNEQFF.

A remark on this clone: No DNA is shown, since the ends of the CDR3 on it are uncertain; the CDR3 is the one TCRdb lists. This sequence joins TRBV2 and TRBJ2-2. The CDR3 comprises 12 residues, both ends counted. Looked up from germline, CDR1 is SNHLY and CDR2 is FYNNEI. The CDR3 spells CASSFGAGELFF.

A single count supports this clone. The CDR3: CASSVGGKPAWADTEAFF. In DNA, the CDR3 is TGTGCCAGCAGCGTAGGTGGGAAACCCGCATGGGCGGACACTGAAGCTTTCTTT. V gene TRBV9 combines with J gene TRBJ1-1; the D is unclear. This CDR3 region has 18 residues. V was cut by 0 bases and J by 3 bases, with 21 bases left in between. CDR1 and CDR2 from the germline V gene are SGDLS and YYNGEE.

This chain links TRBV4-2 with TRBJ2-2; D gene unclear. CDR1 is LGHNA and CDR2 is YNFKEQ in the germline V gene. V shed 2 bases and J shed 7 bases, with 8 bases lying between them. The CDR3 runs 13 residues. CDR3 nucleotide sequence: TGTGCCAGCAGCCAATTTCTGATCGGGGAGCTGTTTTTT. Its protein product is CASSQFLIGELFF.

The CDR3 nucleotides read TGTGCCAGCAGCTTAGACCGCTCCTACGAGCAGTACTTC. It encodes CASSLDRSYEQYF. The V gene is TRBV7-8, the J gene TRBJ2-7, with D uncertain. This CDR3 has 13 amino acids. Germline loops: CDR1 SGHVS, CDR2 FQNEAQ. Trimming pared 1 base from V and 0 bases from J, leaving 4 bases between. Variable domain in full (rest from reference TRBV7-8 and TRBJ2-7): GAGVSQSPRYKVAKRGQDVALRCDPISGHVSLFWYQQALGQGPEFLTYFQNEAQLDKSGLPSDRFFAERPEGSVSTLKIQRTQQEDSAVYLCASSLDRSYEQYFGPGTRLTVT.

The V gene is TRBV7-8, the J gene TRBJ2-2; D gene ambiguous. CDR1 is SGHVS and CDR2 is FQNEAQ in the germline V gene. There are 14 residues in the CDR3. The ends were cut back, 0 bases at V and 11 bases at J, with 13 bases in the middle. CDR3 sequence: CASSLAAAEYELFF. The DNA for the CDR3 is TGTGCCAGCAGCTTAGCGGCGGCAGAATATGAGCTGTTTTTT.

This rearrangement joins TRBV2 to TRBJ2-1; D may be TRBD2 (6 bases). The CDR3 is 11 residues long. Germline V gives CDR1 SNHLY, CDR2 FYNNEI. V dropped 5 bases and J dropped 8 bases, with 7 bases sitting between them. CDR3 region: CASSTSYEQFF. In DNA, the CDR3 is TGTGCCAGCAGTACTAGCTATGAGCAGTTCTTC.

This chain joins TRBV6-5 and TRBJ2-7; 13 bases fit TRBD2. Trimming cost V 2 bases and J 4 bases; bases outside gene matches: 5. CDR3 length equals 16 residues. Germline loops: CDR1 MNHEY, CDR2 SVGAGI. The CDR3 loop is CASSYNGLAGEYEQYF. The DNA of the CDR3 is TGTGCCAGCAGTTACAACGGACTAGCGGGGGAGTACGAGCAGTACTTC.

This clone appeared once. The chain links TRBV27 to TRBJ1-1, with D hard to call. The CDR3 has 14 residues. The germline V gene encodes CDR1 MNHEY and CDR2 SMNVEV (reference sequence). The germline V and J ends were trimmed by 7 bases and 1 base, with 13 bases remaining between them. In DNA, the CDR3 is TGTGCCAGCATACGCATCTCGGGGAACACTGAAGCTTTCTTT. Amino acids: CASIRISGNTEAFF.

This clone was counted only a few times. The chain uses TRBV5-1 and TRBJ1-1; D is perhaps TRBD1 (6 bases). The CDR3 runs to 13 residues. Trimming removed 0 bases from V and 6 bases from J, with 9 bases in between. Germline V lookup: CDR1 SGHRS, CDR2 YFSETQ. Here the CDR3 DNA reads TGCGCCAGCAGCTTGGGGAAGGGGGCTGAAGCTTTCTTT. It translates to CASSLGKGAEAFF.

V is TRBV6-5 and J is TRBJ1-6, with a possible D match to TRBD1 (5 bases). CDR3 length: 16 amino acids. Per the germline V gene, CDR1 is MNHEY and CDR2 is SVGAGI. Trimming shortened V by 0 bases and J by 10 bases, and 16 bases separated the two germline ends. CDR3 sequence (DNA): TGTGCCAGCAGTTACTCAGGGGTGGATGTTGGGTCACCCCTCCACTTT. Its translation: CASSYSGVDVGSPLHF.

The rearrangement links TRBV5-1 to TRBJ1-2; no clear D gene. The ends were cut back, 1 base at V and 6 bases at J, with 10 bases in the middle. Germline-derived CDR1 and CDR2 are SGHRS and YFSETQ. This CDR3 is 13 amino acids long. The CDR3 nucleotides read TGCGCCAGCAGCTTGCAGACAAGGGATGGCTACACCTTC. Amino acids: CASSLQTRDGYTF.

This chain joins TRBV13 and TRBJ2-3, with D unresolved. The CDR3 is made up of 15 amino acids. Germline V CDR1 and CDR2: PRHDT, FYEKMQ (reference sequence). V dropped 1 base and J dropped 6 bases, with 14 bases sitting between them. This chain's CDR3 is CASSLEGRKGDTQYF. DNA for the CDR3: TGTGCCAGCAGCTTAGAAGGACGGAAAGGGGATACGCAGTATTTT.

The genes are TRBV5-8 and TRBJ1-1; no clear D gene. Deletions cut 4 bases from V and 1 base from J, with 8 bases between. The germline V gene has CDR1 SGHTS and CDR2 YDEGEE. CDR3 length: 13 amino acids. The CDR3, as DNA: TGTGCCAGCAGCGTGGGCCAGAACACTGAAGCTTTCTTT. Translated: CASSVGQNTEAFF. Using reference TRBV5-8 and TRBJ1-1 for the parts outside the CDR3, the full variable domain is EAGVTQSPTHLIKTRGQQATLRCSPISGHTSVYWYQQALGLGLQFLLWYDEGEERNRGNFPPRFSGRQFPNYSSELNVNALELEDSALYLCASSVGQNTEAFFGQGTRLTVV.

The chain employs TRBV2 and TRBJ2-1, with D maybe TRBD2 (6 bases). Trimming stripped 8 bases from V and 3 bases from J, with 17 bases between. There are 15 residues in the CDR3. Germline V gene sequence: CDR1 SNHLY, CDR2 FYNNEI. The CDR3 loop reads CASPLVGGDYNEQFF. The CDR3 region has the DNA TGTGCCAGCCCTTTGGTGGGGGGAGACTACAATGAGCAGTTCTTC.

The V call is TRBV7-9, the J call TRBJ2-2, with 10 bases fitting TRBD2. CDR3 length: 19 residues. Germline trimming cut 1 base from V and 6 bases from J; bases unmatched to any gene: 14. CDR1 SEHNR and CDR2 FQNEAQ come from the germline V gene (reference sequence). In DNA form, the CDR3 reads TGTGCCAGCAGCTTAGACGCCCTAGCGGGGGCCCTGGGGGCCGGGGAGCTGTTTTTT. Translated, it gives CASSLDALAGALGAGELFF.

The chain couples TRBV25-1 to TRBJ2-7; D not resolved. The V gene lost 5 bases and the J gene lost 2 bases, with 7 bases spanning the gap. The CDR3 sequence is 12 residues long. CDR1 and CDR2 from the germline V gene are MGHDK and SYGVNS. As DNA, the CDR3 is TGTGCCAGCAGTCCCTCAACCTACGAGCAGTACTTC. This encodes CASSPSTYEQYF.

This clone has a single count. The DNA of the CDR3 is TGTGCCAGCAGCCAAGACCCTAGACAGCAGTTCTTC. Translated: CASSQDPRQQFF. The chain is built from TRBV7-9 and TRBJ2-1; D is unresolved. CDR1 SEHNR and CDR2 FQNEAQ come from the germline V gene (reference sequence). The CDR3 covers 12 residues. The V end was cut by 5 bases, the J end by 11 bases, with 13 bases between.

The rearrangement links TRBV29-1 to TRBJ1-2; D may be TRBD1 (6 bases). From germline, CDR1 is SQVTM and CDR2 ANQGSEA. The CDR3 length is 14 residues. V was pared by 4 bases and J by 4 bases, with 16 bases between. In DNA, the CDR3 is TGCAGCGTTGCCCCCGGGGGCGTAATCTATGGCTACACCTTC. Translated, it gives CSVAPGGVIYGYTF.

This chain uses TRBV5-5 with TRBJ2-7; perhaps D is TRBD1 or TRBD2 (6 bases each). CDR1 SGHKS and CDR2 YYEKEE come from the germline V gene (reference sequence). CDR3 length: 13 residues. Trimming removed 5 bases at V and 5 bases at J, with 14 bases between. This CDR3 is CASRAPGANEQYF. CDR3 DNA: TGTGCCAGCAGGGCCCCGGGGGCGAACGAGCAGTACTTC.

The V and J genes are TRBV11-2 and TRBJ2-3; perhaps TRBD1 as D (5 bases). Looked up from germline, CDR1 is SGHAT and CDR2 is FQNNGV. The V and J ends lost 1 base and 2 bases respectively, with 7 bases between them. The CDR3 extends over 14 amino acids. The CDR3 nucleotides read TGTGCCAGCAGCTTAGGGGGCAACACAGATACGCAGTATTTT. It codes for CASSLGGNTDTQYF.

J is TRBJ1-5 and V is TRBV28; 8 positions agree with TRBD1. The CDR3 has 14 amino acids. CDR1 is MDHEN, CDR2 SYDVKM, per germline. V lost 3 bases and J lost 4; bases outside the gene matches: 2. Written as DNA, the CDR3 is TGTGCCAGCAGTTTTGGACAGGGAAATCAGCCCCAGCATTTT. It specifies CASSFGQGNQPQHF.

The chain has TRBV28 and TRBJ1-5; D may be TRBD1 (6 bases). This CDR3 contains 15 residues. Trimming left V 6 bases short and J 5 bases short, with 17 bases between. Germline V gene lookup returns CDR1 MDHEN and CDR2 SYDVKM. The CDR3 loop reads CASRLKGGRYQPQHF. CDR3 DNA sequence: TGTGCCAGCAGGCTAAAAGGGGGGCGGTATCAGCCCCAGCATTTT.

This sequence joins TRBV15 and TRBJ1-4; 8 bases map to TRBD1. Germline V CDR1 and CDR2: LNHNV, YYDKDF (reference sequence). Trimming at V came to 1 base and at J to 7 bases, leaving 2 bases not matched to a gene. This CDR3 region has 14 residues. This CDR3 is CATSRVTGGEKLFF. CDR3 coding DNA: TGTGCCACCAGCAGAGTTACAGGGGGTGAAAAACTGTTTTTT.

V gene TRBV6-4 combines with J gene TRBJ1-1; TRBD1 might be the D (5 bases). V shed 8 bases and J shed 1 base, with 14 bases lying between them. This CDR3 is 14 amino acids long. Germline V gene data show CDR1 as MRHNA and CDR2 as SNTAGT. CDR3 DNA sequence: TGTGCCAGCGCTCCCCGGGACGGGAACACTGAAGCTTTCTTT. The encoded protein is CASAPRDGNTEAFF.